This TCR beta chain was documented in a study of shared clonotypes between healthy human individuals. The J segment lost 11 bases and the V segment lost 2 bases, leaving 13 bases of the junction unmatched. Germline V lookup: CDR1 ENHRY, CDR2 SYGVKD. The CDR3 has 16 residues. The CD4+ fraction was divided into a CD45RA+ naive subset and a CD45RA-negative memory subset. As originally analysed: Owing to the provision of junction-only sequences devoid of quality scores by immunoSEQ, filtering differed. Clones were sequenced by immunoSEQ multiplex PCR, and TCRdb holds only the in-frame ones, with some missing. V and J calls plus clone size are reproduced from that table; the DNA served to infer D and trimming. The sample holds 2,100,000 or so clones, almost 96% seen once.

Sequencing used naive CD4+ T cells sorted from blood. Regarding subset: CD45RA+ positively selected. This sequence originates from a man aged 18 to 29 in good health. V is TRBV10-3 and J is TRBJ1-5, with 9 bases identical to TRBD1. CDR3 residues: CAISEVDGQGPRAQHF. In nucleotides, the CDR3 is TGTGCCATCAGTGAGGTGGATGGACAGGGGCCACGTGCCCAGCATTTT.